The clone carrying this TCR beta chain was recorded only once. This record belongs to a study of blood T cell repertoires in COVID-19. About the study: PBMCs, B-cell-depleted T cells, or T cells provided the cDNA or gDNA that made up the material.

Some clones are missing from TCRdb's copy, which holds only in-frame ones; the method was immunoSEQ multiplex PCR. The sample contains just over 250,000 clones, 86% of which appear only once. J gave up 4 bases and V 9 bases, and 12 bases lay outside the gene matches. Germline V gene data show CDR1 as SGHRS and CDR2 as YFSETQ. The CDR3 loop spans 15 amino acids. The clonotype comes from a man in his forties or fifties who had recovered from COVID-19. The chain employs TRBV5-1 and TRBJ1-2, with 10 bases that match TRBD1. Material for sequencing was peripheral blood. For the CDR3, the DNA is TGCGCCACCTCGGAACAGGGACAGGGGCGCTATGGCTACACCTTC. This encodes CATSEQGQGRYGYTF.